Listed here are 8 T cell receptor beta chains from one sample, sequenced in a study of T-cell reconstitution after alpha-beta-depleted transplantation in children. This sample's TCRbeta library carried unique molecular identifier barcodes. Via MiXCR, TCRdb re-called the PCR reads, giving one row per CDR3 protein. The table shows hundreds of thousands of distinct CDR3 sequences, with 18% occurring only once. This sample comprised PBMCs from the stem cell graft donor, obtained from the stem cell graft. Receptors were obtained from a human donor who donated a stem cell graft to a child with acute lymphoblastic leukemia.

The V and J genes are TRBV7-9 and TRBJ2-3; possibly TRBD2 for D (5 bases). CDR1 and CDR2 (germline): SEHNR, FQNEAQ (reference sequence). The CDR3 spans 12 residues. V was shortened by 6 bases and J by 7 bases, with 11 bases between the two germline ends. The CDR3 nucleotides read TGTGCCAGCAGTGTCGAGCGGCATACGCAGTATTTT. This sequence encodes CASSVERHTQYF.

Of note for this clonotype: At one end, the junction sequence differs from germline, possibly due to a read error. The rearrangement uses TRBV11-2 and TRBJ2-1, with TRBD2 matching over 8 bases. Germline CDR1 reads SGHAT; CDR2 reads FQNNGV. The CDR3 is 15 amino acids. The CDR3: CASSLLAGLYNAQFF. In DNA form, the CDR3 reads TGTGCCAGCAGCTTACTAGCGGGTCTCTACAATGCGCAGTTCTTC.

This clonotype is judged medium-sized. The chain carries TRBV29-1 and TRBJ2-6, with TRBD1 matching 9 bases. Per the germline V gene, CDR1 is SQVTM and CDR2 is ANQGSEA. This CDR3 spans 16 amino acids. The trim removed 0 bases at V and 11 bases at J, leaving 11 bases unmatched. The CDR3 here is CSVEDGQGTPLDVLTF. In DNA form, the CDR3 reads TGCAGCGTTGAAGACGGACAGGGGACCCCTCTGGACGTCCTGACTTTC.

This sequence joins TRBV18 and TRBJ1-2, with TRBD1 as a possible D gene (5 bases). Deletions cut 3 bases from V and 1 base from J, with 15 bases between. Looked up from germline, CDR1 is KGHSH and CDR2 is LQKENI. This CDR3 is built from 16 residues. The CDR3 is CASSPERGRVNYGYTF. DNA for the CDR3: TGTGCCAGCTCACCGGAAAGGGGACGCGTTAACTATGGCTACACCTTC.

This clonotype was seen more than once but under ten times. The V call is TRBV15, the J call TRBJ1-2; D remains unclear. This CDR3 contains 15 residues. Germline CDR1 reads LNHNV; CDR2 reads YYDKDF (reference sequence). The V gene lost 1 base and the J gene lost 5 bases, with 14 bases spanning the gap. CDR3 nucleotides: TGTGCCACCAGCAGAGCCTCCCCGGGTAATTATGGCTACACCTTC. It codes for CATSRASPGNYGYTF. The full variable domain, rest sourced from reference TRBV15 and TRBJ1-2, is DAMVIQNPRYQVTQFGKPVTLSCSQTLNHNVMYWYQQKSSQAPKLLFHYYDKDFNNEADTPDNFQSRRPNTSFCFLDIRSPGLGDTAMYLCATSRASPGNYGYTFGSGTRLTVV.

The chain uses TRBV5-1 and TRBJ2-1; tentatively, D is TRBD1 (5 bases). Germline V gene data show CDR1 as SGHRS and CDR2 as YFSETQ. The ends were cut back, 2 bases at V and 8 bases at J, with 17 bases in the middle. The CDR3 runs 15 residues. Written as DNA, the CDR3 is TGCGCCAGCAGCTTCGTAGGGGTGCCCCCACATGAGCAGTTCTTC. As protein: CASSFVGVPPHEQFF. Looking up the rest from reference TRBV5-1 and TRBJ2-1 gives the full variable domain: KAGVTQTPRYLIKTRGQQVTLSCSPISGHRSVSWYQQTPGQGLQFLFEYFSETQRNKGNFPGRFSGRQFSNSRSEMNVSTLELGDSALYLCASSFVGVPPHEQFFGPGTRLTVL.

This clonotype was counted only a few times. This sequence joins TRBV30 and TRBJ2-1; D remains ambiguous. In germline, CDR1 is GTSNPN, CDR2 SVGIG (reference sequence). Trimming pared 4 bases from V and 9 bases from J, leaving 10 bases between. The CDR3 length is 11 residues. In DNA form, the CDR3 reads TGTGCCTGGAACAGCGCAGCTGAGCAGTTCTTC. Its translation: CAWNSAAEQFF.

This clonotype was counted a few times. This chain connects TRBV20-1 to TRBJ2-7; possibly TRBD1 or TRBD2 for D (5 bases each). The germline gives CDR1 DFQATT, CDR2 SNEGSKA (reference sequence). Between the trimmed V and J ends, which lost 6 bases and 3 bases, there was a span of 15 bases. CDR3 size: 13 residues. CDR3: CSAPRVAYYEQYF. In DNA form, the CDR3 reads TGCAGTGCGCCCAGGGTAGCGTACTACGAGCAGTACTTC.